What follows is one TCR beta chain and its context. Its specificity is unknown. CDR1 and CDR2 from the germline V gene are SGHNT and YENEEA. The V end lost 5 bases, the J end lost 0 bases, and 14 bases lay between the germline ends. The CDR3 runs 16 residues. The data belong to a study of T cell responses to AZD1222 COVID-19 vaccine. The study's findings and limits: Compared with day 0, the breadth and depth of the Spike-specific TCR repertoire rose significantly after two doses of AZD1222. Possibly, clonal diversity was underestimated; donors were largely white British and included more females.

Sequencing was performed with immunoSEQ multiplex PCR; in TCRdb, only in-frame clones are kept and a portion is missing. The profile shows around 160,000 clones, 75% to 95% of them singletons. Sequences were derived from peripheral blood, sampled on day 0 of AZD1222 vaccination. This chain uses TRBV11-3 with TRBJ2-1; D may correspond to TRBD1 or TRBD2 (5 bases each). The source of this sequence is an adult in good health. The CDR3 loop is CASSDRTGGSYNEQFF. CDR3 sequence (DNA): TGTGCCAGCAGCGACCGAACAGGAGGCTCCTACAATGAGCAGTTCTTC.